This passage covers 22 T cell receptor beta chains from one sample sequenced in a study of blood T cell repertoires in COVID-19. Here immunoSEQ multiplex PCR was the method, and the copy in TCRdb shows in-frame clones only, minus some. The sample consists of about 120,000 clones, around 90% of them appearing once. What was sequenced was peripheral blood. The receptors originated from a woman aged 60-75 years with COVID-19, enrolled during active disease.

This clone was observed a few times. The chain has TRBV7-2 and TRBJ1-6; 9 positions match TRBD1. Germline assignment: CDR1 SGHTA and CDR2 FQGNSA. The CDR3 is 14 amino acids. Germline trimming cut 7 bases from V and 8 bases from J; bases unmatched to any gene: 6. This chain's CDR3 is CASTLTGGDSPLHF. The CDR3 DNA follows: TGTGCCAGCACTTTAACAGGGGGCGATTCACCCCTCCACTTT.

This sequence joins TRBV15 and TRBJ2-1; 11 bases line up with TRBD2. The CDR3 is 16 amino acids. V shed 3 bases and J 5 bases; nucleotides not matched to a gene: 6. Germline assignment: CDR1 LNHNV and CDR2 YYDKDF (reference sequence). This chain's CDR3 is CATSSWKLAGDNEQFF. The CDR3 nucleotides are TGTGCCACCAGCAGTTGGAAACTAGCGGGGGACAATGAGCAGTTCTTC.

This chain joins TRBV10-3 and TRBJ1-6; unclear D gene. Germline V gene lookup returns CDR1 ENHRY and CDR2 SYGVKD. This CDR3 has 13 amino acids. V was trimmed by 6 bases and J by 11 bases, leaving 14 bases between them. The CDR3 reads CAIRGAASAPLHF. The CDR3 nucleotides are TGTGCCATCAGGGGAGCCGCGTCAGCACCCCTCCACTTT.

The rearrangement uses TRBV4-3 and TRBJ1-1; D possibly corresponds to TRBD1 (5 bases). The ends were cut back, 4 bases at V and 1 base at J, with 13 bases in the middle. CDR3 size: 15 residues. Germline V gives CDR1 LGHNA, CDR2 YSLEER. The CDR3 DNA follows: TGCGCCAGCAGCCGATACGGACACCCGAACACTGAAGCTTTCTTT. It encodes CASSRYGHPNTEAFF.

J is TRBJ2-1 and V is TRBV4-3, with 12 bases aligning to TRBD2. Germline CDR1 and CDR2: LGHNA and YSLEER. V was clipped by 1 base and J by 2 bases; unmatched bases: 15. This CDR3 region has 21 residues. CDR3 DNA sequence: TGCGCCAGCAGCCAAGCTAACTTTAGGCTAGCGGGGGGGGGCACCTACAATGAGCAGTTCTTC. Amino acids: CASSQANFRLAGGGTYNEQFF.

The chain combines TRBV27 with TRBJ2-3; 10 bases line up with TRBD1. The junction had 10 bases not matched to a gene; V was cut back by 5 bases and J by 11 bases. CDR1 and CDR2 from the germline V gene are MNHEY and SMNVEV (reference sequence). CDR3 length equals 14 residues. The CDR3 DNA sequence: TGTGCCAGCAGTCCCGTGACAGGGGGCAAGGAGCAGTATTTT. Its translation: CASSPVTGGKEQYF.

This chain joins TRBV11-2 and TRBJ2-7; no clear D. Germline CDR1 reads SGHAT; CDR2 reads FQNNGV. Trimming shortened V by 1 base and J by 4 bases, and 8 bases separated the two germline ends. There are 13 residues in the CDR3. CDR3: CASSLGLVYEQYF. CDR3 nucleotides: TGTGCCAGCAGCTTAGGTCTAGTTTACGAGCAGTACTTC.

V and J are TRBV6-5 and TRBJ1-2, with 8 bases lining up with TRBD1. Trimming cost V 6 bases and J 8 bases; bases outside gene matches: 2. This CDR3 region has 11 residues. CDR1 is MNHEY and CDR2 is SVGAGI in the germline V gene. CDR3 DNA: TGTGCCAGCAGCAGGGGGCAAGGCTACACCTTC. Translation gives CASSRGQGYTF.

This rearrangement joins TRBV27 to TRBJ2-3, with TRBD2 matching 9 bases. CDR3 length equals 14 residues. Germline loops: CDR1 MNHEY, CDR2 SMNVEV (reference sequence). Losses at the gene ends were 10 bases for V and 1 base for J; bases not matched to a gene: 6. This CDR3 reads CATKRGAGTDTQYF. The CDR3 DNA is TGTGCCACTAAGCGGGGGGCCGGCACAGATACGCAGTATTTT.

This chain joins TRBV11-3 and TRBJ2-1; maybe TRBD1 (6 bases). The CDR3 is 15 amino acids. Trimming took off 3 bases at V and 6 bases at J, with 15 bases between the two ends. Germline V gene data show CDR1 as SGHNT and CDR2 as YENEEA. The CDR3 here is CASSLGRGLRNEQFF. DNA of the CDR3: TGTGCCAGCAGCTTGGGCAGGGGTCTACGCAATGAGCAGTTCTTC. The entire variable domain, with the rest obtained from reference TRBV11-3 and TRBJ2-1, is as follows: EAGVVQSPRYKIIEKKQPVAFWCNPISGHNTLYWYLQNLGQGPELLIRYENEEAVDDSQLPKDRFSAERLKGVDSTLKIQPAELGDSAVYLCASSLGRGLRNEQFFGPGTRLTVL.

This clone was observed once. The chain recombines TRBV18 with TRBJ1-5, with D unresolved. Germline V lookup: CDR1 KGHSH, CDR2 LQKENI. The V end was cut by 4 bases, the J end by 1 base, with 8 bases between. There are 14 residues in the CDR3. The CDR3, as DNA: TGTGCCAGCTCACTAAGCCCCAGCAATCAGCCCCAGCATTTT. This sequence encodes CASSLSPSNQPQHF.

The chain carries TRBV6-5 and TRBJ1-1; a possible D gene is TRBD1 (6 bases). Between the trimmed V and J ends, which lost 0 bases and 5 bases, there was a span of 13 bases. The CDR3 runs 15 residues. CDR1 MNHEY and CDR2 SVGAGI come from the germline V gene. The CDR3: CASSYSRRGGTEAFF. In DNA, the CDR3 is TGTGCCAGCAGTTACTCTAGGAGGGGGGGGACTGAAGCTTTCTTT.

The chain employs TRBV7-8 and TRBJ2-1, with 8 nucleotides matching TRBD1. The CDR3 sequence is 15 residues long. The ends lost 6 bases at V and 5 bases at J; junction bases unmatched: 9. The germline CDR1 and CDR2 sequences are SGHVS and FQNEAQ. This CDR3 reads CASRKRQGKHNEQFF. CDR3 nucleotides: TGTGCCAGCAGAAAAAGACAGGGGAAACACAATGAGCAGTTCTTC.

The genes are TRBV7-2 and TRBJ1-1, with D perhaps matching TRBD1 (6 bases). V dropped 2 bases and J dropped 4 bases, with 11 bases sitting between them. Germline CDR1 and CDR2: SGHTA and FQGNSA. This CDR3 contains 14 residues. This CDR3 is CASSLYAGVTEAFF. CDR3 in DNA: TGTGCCAGCAGCTTATACGCAGGGGTCACTGAAGCTTTCTTT.

V gene TRBV19 combines with J gene TRBJ1-6; D may be TRBD1 (5 bases). There are 14 residues in the CDR3. From germline, CDR1 is LNHDA and CDR2 SQIVND (reference sequence). V lost 5 bases and J 8 bases, leaving 13 bases between the germline ends. The CDR3 coding sequence is TGTGCCAGTAGTTCCAGGGTGTCCGATTCACCCCTCCACTTT. It yields the protein CASSSRVSDSPLHF.

V usage is TRBV11-3 and J usage is TRBJ2-5, with 8 bases identical to TRBD1. This CDR3 has 15 amino acids. Germline lookup yields CDR1 SGHNT and CDR2 YENEEA. The trim removed 5 bases at V and 0 bases at J, leaving 5 bases unmatched. In DNA, the CDR3 is TGTGCCAGCAGCCCCCGGACAGGGAACCAAGAGACCCAGTACTTC. This translates into CASSPRTGNQETQYF.

The genes are TRBV29-1 and TRBJ2-4, with D unclear. The CDR3 length is 13 residues. Germline V gene sequence: CDR1 SQVTM, CDR2 ANQGSEA. V lost 5 bases, J lost 0 bases, and 8 bases lay in between. The CDR3 sequence: CSVLALAKNIQYF. The CDR3 DNA sequence: TGCAGCGTTTTAGCTTTAGCCAAAAACATTCAGTACTTC.

The CDR3 DNA reads as TGTGCCAGCAGCCCCCAGGCGCTGTTGACCTATGGCTACACCTTC. Its translation is CASSPQALLTYGYTF. The chain links TRBV9 to TRBJ1-2; D is undetermined. The CDR3 is 15 amino acids. Germline assignment: CDR1 SGDLS and CDR2 YYNGEE. V lost 4 bases, J lost 4 bases, and 17 bases lay in between. Full variable domain (remainder filled in from reference TRBV9 and TRBJ1-2): DSGVTQTPKHLITATGQRVTLRCSPRSGDLSVYWYQQSLDQGLQFLIQYYNGEERAKGNILERFSAQQFPDLHSELNLSSLELGDSALYFCASSPQALLTYGYTFGSGTRLTVV.

The CDR3 loop reads CATLRWRGEAFF. The CDR3 DNA follows: TGTGCCACATTACGGTGGAGGGGTGAAGCTTTCTTT. V and J are TRBV6-5 and TRBJ1-1; D possibly corresponds to TRBD1 (5 bases). The V and J ends lost 10 bases and 7 bases respectively, with 16 bases between them. Looked up from germline, CDR1 is MNHEY and CDR2 is SVGAGI. There are 12 residues in the CDR3.

CDR3 loop: CASSLTGLAGATGELFF. DNA for the CDR3: TGTGCCAGCAGCTTAACAGGACTAGCGGGGGCAACCGGGGAGCTGTTTTTT. The chain is built from TRBV7-3 and TRBJ2-2; 13 bases map to TRBD2. Germline assignment: CDR1 SGHTA and CDR2 FQGTGA. This CDR3 is 17 amino acids long. Germline trimming cut 0 bases from V and 5 bases from J; bases unmatched to any gene: 3.

The rearrangement uses TRBV3-1 (or the pseudogene TRBV3-2) and TRBJ1-3, with D hard to call. With 3 bases removed from V and 3 bases from J, the gap between germline ends came to 12 bases. The CDR3 runs 15 residues. Germline CDR1 LGHDT, CDR2 YNNKEL (reference sequence). CDR3 coding DNA: TGTGCCAGCAGCCACCTCGGAGTTATTGGAAACACCATATATTTT. The encoded protein is CASSHLGVIGNTIYF.

V gene TRBV6-6 combines with J gene TRBJ2-1, with 7 bases fitting TRBD1. The CDR3 is 16 residues long. V gave up 0 bases and J gave up 7 bases; unmatched junction bases: 9. Germline V gene lookup returns CDR1 MNHNY and CDR2 SVGAGI (reference sequence). The DNA of the CDR3 is TGTGCCAGCAGTTACTCTACACGGACAGGAGCGAATGAGCAGTTCTTC. Translating it yields CASSYSTRTGANEQFF.